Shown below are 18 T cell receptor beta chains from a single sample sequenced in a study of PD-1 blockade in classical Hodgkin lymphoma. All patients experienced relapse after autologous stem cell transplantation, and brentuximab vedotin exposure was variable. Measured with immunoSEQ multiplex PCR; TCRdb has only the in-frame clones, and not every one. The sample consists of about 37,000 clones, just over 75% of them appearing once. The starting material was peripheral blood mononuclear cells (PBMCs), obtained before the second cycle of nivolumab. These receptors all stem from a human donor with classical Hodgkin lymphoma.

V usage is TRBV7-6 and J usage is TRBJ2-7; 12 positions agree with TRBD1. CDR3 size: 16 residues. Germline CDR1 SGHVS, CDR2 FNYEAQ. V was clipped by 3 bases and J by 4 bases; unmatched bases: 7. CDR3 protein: CASSLAGQGAVYEQYF. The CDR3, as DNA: TGTGCCAGCAGCTTGGCGGGACAGGGGGCAGTTTACGAGCAGTACTTC.

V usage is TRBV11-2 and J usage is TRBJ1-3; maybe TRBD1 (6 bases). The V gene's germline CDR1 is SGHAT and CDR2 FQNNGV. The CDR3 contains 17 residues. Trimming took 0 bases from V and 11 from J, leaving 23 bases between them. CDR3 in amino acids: CASSLDARQARTRPIYF. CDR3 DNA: TGTGCCAGCAGCTTAGACGCCAGACAGGCGCGCACCCGCCCCATATATTTT.

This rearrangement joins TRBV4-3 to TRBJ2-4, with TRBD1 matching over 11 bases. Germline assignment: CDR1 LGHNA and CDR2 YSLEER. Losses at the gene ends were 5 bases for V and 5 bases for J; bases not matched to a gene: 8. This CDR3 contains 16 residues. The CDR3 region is CASSVRTGGAQNIQYF. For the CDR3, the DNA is TGCGCCAGCAGCGTTCGGACAGGGGGCGCCCAAAACATTCAGTACTTC.

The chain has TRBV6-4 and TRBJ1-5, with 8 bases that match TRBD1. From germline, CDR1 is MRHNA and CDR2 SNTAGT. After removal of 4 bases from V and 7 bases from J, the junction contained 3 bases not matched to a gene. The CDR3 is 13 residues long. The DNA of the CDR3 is TGTGCCAGCAGTGGAGACAGGGGCCAGCCCCAGCATTTT. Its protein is CASSGDRGQPQHF.

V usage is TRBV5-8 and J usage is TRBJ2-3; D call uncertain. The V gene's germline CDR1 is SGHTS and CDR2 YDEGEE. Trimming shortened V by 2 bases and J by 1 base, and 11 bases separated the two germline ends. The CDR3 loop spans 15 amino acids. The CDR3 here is CASSFLAVGTDTQYF. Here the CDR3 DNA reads TGTGCCAGCAGCTTCCTGGCTGTGGGCACAGATACGCAGTATTTT.

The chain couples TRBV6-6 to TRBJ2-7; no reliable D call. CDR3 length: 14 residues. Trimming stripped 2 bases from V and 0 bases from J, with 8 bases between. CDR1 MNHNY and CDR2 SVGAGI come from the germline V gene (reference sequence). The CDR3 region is CASSYEPSSYEQYF. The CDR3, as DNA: TGTGCCAGCAGTTACGAACCTAGCTCCTACGAGCAGTACTTC.

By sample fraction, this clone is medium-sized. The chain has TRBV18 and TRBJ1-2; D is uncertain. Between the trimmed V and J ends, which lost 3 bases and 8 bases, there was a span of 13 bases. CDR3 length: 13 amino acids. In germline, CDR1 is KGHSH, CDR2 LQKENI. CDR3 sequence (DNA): TGTGCCAGCTCACCCGAGAACGAGAGGGGCTACACCTTC. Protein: CASSPENERGYTF.

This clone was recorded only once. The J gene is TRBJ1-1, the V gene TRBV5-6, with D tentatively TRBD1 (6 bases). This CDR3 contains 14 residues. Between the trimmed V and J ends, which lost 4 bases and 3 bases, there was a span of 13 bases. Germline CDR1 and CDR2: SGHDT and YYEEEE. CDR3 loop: CASSPRGGDTEAFF. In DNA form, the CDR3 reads TGTGCCAGCAGCCCCAGGGGAGGGGACACTGAAGCTTTCTTT.

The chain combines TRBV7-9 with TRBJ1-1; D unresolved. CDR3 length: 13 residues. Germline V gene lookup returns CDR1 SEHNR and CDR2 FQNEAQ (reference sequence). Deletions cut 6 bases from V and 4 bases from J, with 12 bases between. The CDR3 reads CASSVTWGTEAFF. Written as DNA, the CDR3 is TGTGCCAGCAGTGTTACCTGGGGCACTGAAGCTTTCTTT.

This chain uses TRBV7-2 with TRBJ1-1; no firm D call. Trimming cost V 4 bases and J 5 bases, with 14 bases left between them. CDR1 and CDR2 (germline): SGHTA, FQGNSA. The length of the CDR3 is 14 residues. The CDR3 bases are TGTGCCAGCAGCTCAGGCACCGTGGGGACTGAAGCTTTCTTT. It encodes CASSSGTVGTEAFF.

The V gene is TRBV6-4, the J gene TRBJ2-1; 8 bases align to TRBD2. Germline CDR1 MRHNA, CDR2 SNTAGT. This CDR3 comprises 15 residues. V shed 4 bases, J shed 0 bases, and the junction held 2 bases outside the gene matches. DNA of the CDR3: TGTGCCAGCAGTGCGGCGGGGGGCTCCTACAATGAGCAGTTCTTC. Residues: CASSAAGGSYNEQFF.

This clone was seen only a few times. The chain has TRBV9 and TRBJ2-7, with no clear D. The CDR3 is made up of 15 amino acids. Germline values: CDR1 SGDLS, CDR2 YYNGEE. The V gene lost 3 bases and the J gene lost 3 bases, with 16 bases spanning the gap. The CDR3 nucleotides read TGTGCCAGCAGCGCCAATATAGGGATTAGCTACGAGCAGTACTTC. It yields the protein CASSANIGISYEQYF.

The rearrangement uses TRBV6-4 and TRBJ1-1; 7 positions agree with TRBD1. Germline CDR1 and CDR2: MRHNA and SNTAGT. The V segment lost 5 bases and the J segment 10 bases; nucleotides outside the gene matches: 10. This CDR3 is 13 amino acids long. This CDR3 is CASSSQGGTVAFF. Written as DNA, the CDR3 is TGTGCCAGCAGTAGCCAGGGGGGTACAGTAGCTTTCTTT.

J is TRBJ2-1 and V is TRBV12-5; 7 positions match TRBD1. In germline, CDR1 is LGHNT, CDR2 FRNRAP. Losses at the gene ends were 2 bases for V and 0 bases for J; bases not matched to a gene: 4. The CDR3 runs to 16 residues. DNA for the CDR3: TGTGCTAGTGGTTTGAACAGGGGAAGCTCCTACAATGAGCAGTTCTTC. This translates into CASGLNRGSSYNEQFF.

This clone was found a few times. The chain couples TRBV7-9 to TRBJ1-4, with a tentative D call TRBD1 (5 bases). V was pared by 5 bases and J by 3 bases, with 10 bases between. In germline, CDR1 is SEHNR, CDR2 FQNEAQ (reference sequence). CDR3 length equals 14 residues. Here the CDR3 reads CASSNRGANEKLFF. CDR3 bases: TGTGCCAGCAGCAACCGGGGGGCTAATGAAAAACTGTTTTTT.

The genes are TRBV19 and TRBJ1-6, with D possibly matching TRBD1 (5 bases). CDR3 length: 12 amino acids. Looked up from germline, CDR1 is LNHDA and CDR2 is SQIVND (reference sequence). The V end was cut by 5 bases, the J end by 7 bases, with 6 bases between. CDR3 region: CASSAGNSPLHF. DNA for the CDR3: TGTGCCAGTAGTGCAGGGAATTCACCCCTCCACTTT.

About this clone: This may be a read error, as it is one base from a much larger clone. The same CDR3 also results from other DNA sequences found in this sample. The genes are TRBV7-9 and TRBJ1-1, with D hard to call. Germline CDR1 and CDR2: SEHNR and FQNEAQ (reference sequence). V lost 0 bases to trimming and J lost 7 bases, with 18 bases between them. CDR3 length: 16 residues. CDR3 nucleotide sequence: TGTGCCAGCAGCTTAGCGCAGACTGGTGTTGGGAATGAAGCTTTCTTT. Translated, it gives CASSLAQTGVGNEAFF.

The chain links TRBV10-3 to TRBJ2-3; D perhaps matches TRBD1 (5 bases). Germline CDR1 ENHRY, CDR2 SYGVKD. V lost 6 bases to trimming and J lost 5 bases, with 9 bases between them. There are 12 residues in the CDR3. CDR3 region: CAIRQAEDTQYF. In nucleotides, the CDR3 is TGTGCCATCAGACAGGCAGAAGATACGCAGTATTTT.